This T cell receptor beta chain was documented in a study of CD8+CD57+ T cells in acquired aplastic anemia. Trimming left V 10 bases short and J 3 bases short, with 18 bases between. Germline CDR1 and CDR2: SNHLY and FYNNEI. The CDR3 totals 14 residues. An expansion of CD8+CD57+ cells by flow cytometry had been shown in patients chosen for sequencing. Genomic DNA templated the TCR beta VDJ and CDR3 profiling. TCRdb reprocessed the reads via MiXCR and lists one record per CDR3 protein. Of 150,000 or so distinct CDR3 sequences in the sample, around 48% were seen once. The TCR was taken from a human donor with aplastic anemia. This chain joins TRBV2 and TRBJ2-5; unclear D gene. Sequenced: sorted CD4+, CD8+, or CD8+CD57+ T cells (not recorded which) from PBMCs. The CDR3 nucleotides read TGTGCCATTCCCGCCTTTCAAGGAGAAGAGACCCAGTACTTC. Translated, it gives CAIPAFQGEETQYF.